This is a list of T cell receptor beta chains from one sample in a study of OX40 agonist ivuxolimab in advanced cancers. The repertoire was sequenced with immunoSEQ multiplex PCR; TCRdb's copy has only in-frame clones and lacks some. The data show more than 40,000 clones, around nine tenths seen once. The source was CD4+ or CD8+ T cells sorted from blood, collected in a trial of the OX40 agonist ivuxolimab. All receptors come from an adult with an advanced solid tumor such as melanoma, head and neck, liver or kidney cancer. The CDR3 runs from the conserved cysteine through the conserved F or W. D genes are given only for firm matches. Only some rows state a clone size, as once, few, many or a class for expanded clones.

d_call	v_call	j_call	clone_size	cdr3_nt	cdr3_aa
TRBD1	TRBV9	TRBJ1-5	once	TGTGCCAGCAGCGGGGCAGGGGGCCAGCCCCAGCATTTT	CASSGAGGQPQHF
.	TRBV9	TRBJ2-4	.	TGTGCCAGCAGCCCTTGGGGGCCTCCAACGGCCAAAAACATTCAGTACTTC	CASSPWGPPTAKNIQYF
TRBD2	TRBV9	TRBJ2-3	.	TGTGCCAGCAGCGCAGGTGGAGGGAGGGGAGATACGCAGTATTTT	CASSAGGGRGDTQYF
.	TRBV14	TRBJ1-4	.	TGTGCCAGCAGCCAAGAGGTTAGCGGGGGCGCGAGTGAAAAACTGTTTTTT	CASSQEVSGGASEKLFF
TRBD2	TRBV29-1	TRBJ2-7	.	TGCAGCGTCGGGGGGGAACAGGAGAGACCCTACGAGCAGTACTTC	CSVGGEQERPYEQYF
.	TRBV13	TRBJ1-1	.	TGTGCCAGCAGCTCCTCGTTAAACACTGAAGCTTTCTTT	CASSSSLNTEAFF
TRBD1	TRBV29-1	TRBJ2-7	.	TGCAGCGCCAGGGACAGGGGCTACGAGCAGTACTTC	CSARDRGYEQYF
.	TRBV21-1	TRBJ2-3	once	TGTGCCAGCAGCAAAGTCCGACAGGGCCCCCGCACAGATACGCAGTATTTT	CASSKVRQGPRTDTQYF
.	TRBV19	TRBJ2-1	.	TGTGCCAGTAGTATCGGGAGCTCCTACAATGAGCAGTTCTTC	CASSIGSSYNEQFF
TRBD2	TRBV9	TRBJ2-7	.	TGTGCCAGCAGCGTAGAGGGAGCGGGGCCCTACGAGCAGTACTTC	CASSVEGAGPYEQYF
TRBD1	TRBV19	TRBJ1-2	.	TGTGCCAGTAGTATAGATCCCACAGGGGGGATACAGGGCTACACCTTC	CASSIDPTGGIQGYTF
.	TRBV9	TRBJ1-1	.	TGTGCCAGCAGTCCCGCCACTGAAGCTTTCTTT	CASSPATEAFF
TRBD2	TRBV5-4	TRBJ2-1	.	TGTGCCAGCAGCGGGACCGGGACTACCCCCCGGGATGAGCAGTTCTTC	CASSGTGTTPRDEQFF
.	TRBV6-6	TRBJ1-1	.	TGTGCCAGCAGTTTGAAGAACACTGAAGCTTTCTTT	CASSLKNTEAFF
.	TRBV7-9	TRBJ1-1	.	TGTGCCAGCAGCCGTTTAACGGGGGGATCCACTGAAGCTTTCTTT	CASSRLTGGSTEAFF
.	TRBV19	TRBJ2-1	.	TGTGCCAGTAACGACGCGACCCAGGATGAGCAGTTCTTC	CASNDATQDEQFF
.	TRBV2	TRBJ2-3	many	TGTGCCAGCAGTGTATCAACGCTCCTCCGGAGCACAGATACGCAGTATTTT	CASSVSTLLRSTDTQYF
TRBD2	TRBV15	TRBJ2-3	.	TGTGCCACCAGCGGTATAGCGGGAAGGGCAGATACGCAGTATTTT	CATSGIAGRADTQYF
.	TRBV9	TRBJ1-4	.	TGTGCCAGCAGCTCCTCGGGGGGGCCCACGCAGGAAAAACTGTTTTTT	CASSSSGGPTQEKLFF
.	TRBV29-1	TRBJ1-3	.	TGCAGCGTTGAAGTTAGAAACACCATATATTTT	CSVEVRNTIYF
TRBD1	TRBV5-6	TRBJ2-7	.	TGTGCCAGCAGCTTAGGACAGGACTACGAGCAGTACTTC	CASSLGQDYEQYF
TRBD1	TRBV11-1	TRBJ1-1	.	TGTGCCAGCAGTCCCGGACAGGGGAGAATGAACACTGAAGCTTTCTTT	CASSPGQGRMNTEAFF
TRBD2	TRBV28	TRBJ2-4	.	TGTGCCAGCAGCCCCGACCCGGGAGGGGAAAACATTCAGTACTTC	CASSPDPGGENIQYF
TRBD1	TRBV6-5	TRBJ1-1	.	TGTGCCAGCGGCAGGGGGACTGAAGCTTTCTTT	CASGRGTEAFF
.	TRBV9	TRBJ1-3	.	TGTGCCAGCAGCGTGGAAAGTGGAAACACCATATATTTT	CASSVESGNTIYF
TRBD1	TRBV29-1	TRBJ2-7	once	TGCAGCGTCTGGGACAGCACCTACGAGCAGTACTTC	CSVWDSTYEQYF
.	TRBV6-5	TRBJ2-2	.	TGTGCCAGCAGTTACGGAGTGGTCTCGAACACCGGGGAGCTGTTTTTT	CASSYGVVSNTGELFF
.	TRBV19	TRBJ2-7	.	TGTGCCAGTAGCTCGGCAGGGCTGTACGAGCAGTACTTC	CASSSAGLYEQYF
.	TRBV7-6	TRBJ2-7	few	TGTGCCAGCAGCTTAAACTCCCAGGGGACCCTCGCCGAGCAGTACTTC	CASSLNSQGTLAEQYF